These 22 T cell receptor beta chains were all obtained from the same sample, sequenced in a study of PD-1 blockade in classical Hodgkin lymphoma. Assay: immunoSEQ multiplex PCR; the TCRdb copy retains only in-frame clones and omits some. This table has 9,500 to 14,000 clones, 70% to 90% appearing once. As to time point: cycle 4 day 1 (C4D1), after five to seven weeks of nivolumab. Every patient relapsed after autologous stem cell transplantation, and brentuximab vedotin exposure varied. Magnetic depletion of non-target cells from thawed PBMCs yielded purified CD8+ T cells. The sample was CD8+ T cells from blood, taken before the fourth cycle of nivolumab. The receptors stem from a human donor with classical Hodgkin lymphoma. The donor label of this sample is uncertain.

The CDR3 nucleotides are TGTGCCAGCAGCCAAGATCAGCCAGGGGGCTCCTATGGCTACACCTTC. Translation: CASSQDQPGGSYGYTF. The J gene is TRBJ1-2, the V gene TRBV4-2, with 8 bases identical to TRBD1. Per the germline V gene, CDR1 is LGHNA and CDR2 is YNFKEQ. The CDR3 contains 16 residues. After removal of 0 bases from V and 4 bases from J, the junction contained 7 bases not matched to a gene.

The gene calls are TRBV9 and TRBJ2-7; D remains ambiguous. Per germline, CDR1 SGDLS and CDR2 YYNGEE. The V end lost 5 bases, the J end lost 0 bases, and 15 bases lay between the germline ends. The CDR3 runs 15 residues. This CDR3 reads CASSEGPPGSYEQYF. CDR3 in DNA: TGTGCCAGCAGTGAAGGTCCCCCGGGCTCCTACGAGCAGTACTTC.

This clone was counted between two and nine times. The chain's CDR3 is CASSYRLQGSYGYTF. CDR3 nucleotides: TGTGCCAGCAGCTACCGGTTACAGGGCTCCTATGGCTACACCTTC. The chain uses TRBV7-8 and TRBJ1-2; weak D call: TRBD1 (6 bases). V lost 4 bases to trimming and J lost 4 bases, with 16 bases between them. Per the germline V gene, CDR1 is SGHVS and CDR2 is FQNEAQ. CDR3 length: 15 residues.

The V call is TRBV19, the J call TRBJ1-5; 9 nucleotides match TRBD1. V gave up 8 bases and J gave up 3 bases; unmatched junction bases: 5. Germline assignment: CDR1 LNHDA and CDR2 SQIVND (reference sequence). The CDR3 has 14 residues. CDR3 loop: CASAGTGINQPQHF. The CDR3 coding sequence is TGTGCCAGTGCCGGGACAGGGATCAATCAGCCCCAGCATTTT.

CDR3 sequence: CSAGSFGTNEKLFF. CDR3 DNA sequence: TGCAGCGCCGGATCTTTCGGCACTAATGAAAAACTGTTTTTT. The chain recombines TRBV29-1 with TRBJ1-4; D is undetermined. Germline values: CDR1 SQVTM, CDR2 ANQGSEA. V was shortened by 7 bases and J by 2 bases, with 14 bases between the two germline ends. CDR3 length: 14 residues.

J is TRBJ1-3 and V is TRBV5-4; 7 bases line up with TRBD1. Looked up from germline, CDR1 is SGHNT and CDR2 is YYREEE (reference sequence). CDR3 size: 18 residues. J was trimmed by 2 bases and V by 1 base; bases with no gene match: 12. The CDR3 DNA follows: TGTGCCAGCAGCTTGTGGTCGGCAGGGGACAGTACTGGAAACACCATATATTTT. It codes for CASSLWSAGDSTGNTIYF. Full variable domain (remainder filled in from reference TRBV5-4 and TRBJ1-3): ETGVTQSPTHLIKTRGQQVTLRCSSQSGHNTVSWYQQALGQGPQFIFQYYREEENGRGNFPPRFSGLQFPNYSSELNVNALELDDSALYLCASSLWSAGDSTGNTIYFGEGSWLTVV.

This chain connects TRBV14 to TRBJ1-1, with 8 bases fitting TRBD1. The ends lost 1 base at V and 4 bases at J; junction bases unmatched: 5. Germline CDR1 is SGHDN and CDR2 is FVKESK. The CDR3 consists of 15 residues. The CDR3: CASSQGIQGATEAFF. The CDR3 coding sequence is TGTGCCAGCAGCCAAGGGATCCAGGGGGCCACTGAAGCTTTCTTT.

This clone has a handful of counts. This rearrangement joins TRBV2 to TRBJ1-1, with TRBD1 as a possible D gene (5 bases). Trimming left V 2 bases short and J 4 bases short, with 8 bases between. CDR3 size: 13 residues. Germline CDR1 is SNHLY and CDR2 is FYNNEI. The CDR3 sequence: CASSERGSTEAFF. The CDR3 DNA reads TGTGCCAGCAGTGAAAGGGGTTCCACTGAAGCTTTCTTT.

The V call is TRBV7-6, the J call TRBJ1-5, with D uncertain. V shed 1 base and J shed 9 bases, with 10 bases lying between them. The germline V gene has CDR1 SGHVS and CDR2 FNYEAQ. The CDR3 is 13 amino acids. The CDR3 here is CASSLGAAPPQHF. The CDR3 DNA follows: TGTGCCAGCAGCTTAGGGGCAGCCCCGCCCCAGCATTTT.

This CDR3 reads CASKTSGREVHEQYF. CDR3 coding DNA: TGTGCCAGCAAAACTAGCGGGAGGGAAGTCCACGAGCAGTACTTC. V gene TRBV2 combines with J gene TRBJ2-7; 13 bases align to TRBD2. CDR3 length: 15 amino acids. Per germline, CDR1 SNHLY and CDR2 FYNNEI. V lost 7 bases, J lost 5 bases, and 8 bases stayed unmatched.

V usage is TRBV7-6 and J usage is TRBJ2-7; 10 bases agree with TRBD2. Trimming took 5 bases from V and 3 from J; bases not matched to a gene: 4. The length of the CDR3 is 14 residues. Per the germline V gene, CDR1 is SGHVS and CDR2 is FNYEAQ. In nucleotides, the CDR3 is TGTGCCAGCAGCACTTCTAGCGGGAGCTACGAGCAGTACTTC. This sequence encodes CASSTSSGSYEQYF.

This clone showed up just a few times. The chain joins TRBV4-1 to TRBJ2-7; D ambiguous. CDR3 size: 16 residues. V lost 0 bases, J lost 0 bases, and 12 bases lay in between. CDR1 and CDR2 (germline): MGHRA, YSYEKL. CDR3 loop: CASSQEGTVRSYEQYF. The CDR3 DNA reads TGCGCCAGCAGCCAAGAAGGAACAGTTCGCTCCTACGAGCAGTACTTC.

This rearrangement joins TRBV4-1 to TRBJ1-2; D is unresolved. Looked up from germline, CDR1 is MGHRA and CDR2 is YSYEKL. CDR3 size: 15 residues. With 4 bases removed from V and 0 bases from J, the gap between germline ends came to 12 bases. This chain's CDR3 is CASSPHLLTNYGYTF. In nucleotides, the CDR3 is TGCGCCAGCAGCCCGCACCTCCTGACTAACTATGGCTACACCTTC.

This CDR3 reads CASSYRQGPQETQYF. DNA of the CDR3: TGCGCCAGCAGCTATAGACAGGGGCCCCAAGAGACCCAGTACTTC. The V call is TRBV5-1, the J call TRBJ2-5, with 8 bases lining up with TRBD1. CDR3 length: 15 residues. Germline CDR1 and CDR2: SGHRS and YFSETQ. The J segment lost 1 base and the V segment lost 3 bases, leaving 5 bases of the junction unmatched.

The V and J genes are TRBV27 and TRBJ2-7, with TRBD2 matching over 11 bases. J gave up 7 bases and V 5 bases, and 10 bases lay outside the gene matches. The germline V gene encodes CDR1 MNHEY and CDR2 SMNVEV (reference sequence). There are 15 residues in the CDR3. Here the CDR3 DNA reads TGTGCCAGCAGTCTGGGACTAGCGGTTTTACGTGAGCAGTACTTC. Translated, it gives CASSLGLAVLREQYF.

The V gene is TRBV4-1, the J gene TRBJ2-7; D call uncertain. The CDR3 length is 14 residues. The germline V gene encodes CDR1 MGHRA and CDR2 YSYEKL. Trimming took off 4 bases at V and 2 bases at J, with 12 bases between the two ends. Written as DNA, the CDR3 is TGCGCCAGCAGCCCGGTGGTCCTTACCTACGAGCAGTACTTC. Its translation: CASSPVVLTYEQYF.

This clone was detected only once. CDR3 nucleotide sequence: TGTGCCAGCAGCTTGGCTCTTTTGGGACAGGGGTTTAACGAGCAGTACTTC. Protein: CASSLALLGQGFNEQYF. The rearrangement links TRBV5-6 to TRBJ2-7; 10 nucleotides match TRBD1. This CDR3 contains 17 residues. Germline V lookup: CDR1 SGHDT, CDR2 YYEEEE. After removal of 0 bases from V and 5 bases from J, the junction contained 11 bases not matched to a gene.

This clone was recorded only once. This chain links TRBV13 with TRBJ1-2; D remains unclear. The V gene lost 1 base and the J gene lost 8 bases, with 17 bases spanning the gap. Germline V gives CDR1 PRHDT, CDR2 FYEKMQ (reference sequence). This CDR3 is built from 15 residues. CDR3 sequence (DNA): TGTGCCAGCAGCTTAGAAGGCGGCAGACACATGGGCTACACCTTC. Its translation is CASSLEGGRHMGYTF.

The chain combines TRBV7-9 with TRBJ2-1, with no clear D. CDR3 size: 13 residues. CDR1 and CDR2 from the germline V gene are SEHNR and FQNEAQ (reference sequence). Trimming stripped 1 base from V and 5 bases from J, with 6 bases between. CDR3 region: CASSLGRDNEQFF. DNA of the CDR3: TGTGCCAGCAGCTTAGGACGGGACAATGAGCAGTTCTTC.

This chain connects TRBV9 to TRBJ2-6, with 9 positions matching TRBD1. The CDR3 loop spans 18 amino acids. Germline values: CDR1 SGDLS, CDR2 YYNGEE. V lost 0 bases and J lost 0; bases outside the gene matches: 4. DNA of the CDR3: TGTGCCAGCAGCGTAGTGGGACAGGGAGACTCTGGGGCCAACGTCCTGACTTTC. This encodes CASSVVGQGDSGANVLTF.

The CDR3 here is CAISESGTDANTGELFF. For the CDR3, the DNA is TGTGCCATCAGTGAGTCCGGGACAGACGCGAACACCGGGGAGCTGTTTTTT. This chain connects TRBV10-3 to TRBJ2-2; 7 bases are a match to TRBD1. This CDR3 contains 17 residues. J lost 0 bases, V lost 0 bases, and 4 bases had no gene match. CDR1 is ENHRY, CDR2 SYGVKD, per germline.

The chain is built from TRBV15 and TRBJ2-7; 10 bases align to TRBD1. Germline V gene data show CDR1 as LNHNV and CDR2 as YYDKDF (reference sequence). The CDR3 has 15 amino acids. With 5 bases clipped from V and 4 bases from J, the junction kept 8 bases outside the gene matches. This CDR3 reads CATSATPGQGYEQYF. The DNA for the CDR3 is TGTGCCACCAGCGCAACTCCGGGACAGGGGTACGAGCAGTACTTC.